This TCR beta chain was captured by sequencing in a study of blood T cell repertoires in COVID-19. Study-wide background: Sites across the United States, Italy and Spain contributed samples from acute and convalescent COVID-19. From T cells, B-cell-depleted T cells, or PBMCs came the material, which was cDNA or gDNA.

Original processing methods: Reference gene primer amplification yielded estimated nucleated cell counts. Assay used: immunoSEQ multiplex PCR; TCRdb lists only in-frame clones, some missing. V, J and clone size are those of that table, while D and trimming were read from the DNA. The table shows around 110,000 clones, with roughly four fifths occurring only once. After removal of 3 bases from V and 4 bases from J, the junction contained 9 bases not matched to a gene. Per the germline V gene, CDR1 is SGHTS and CDR2 is YDEGEE. The CDR3 contains 16 residues. The sample was peripheral blood. The rearrangement links TRBV5-8 to TRBJ1-4; TRBD1 aligns across 7 bases. This TCR derives from a woman aged 55-69 years with acute or convalescent COVID-19. CDR3 in DNA: TGTGCCAGCAGCTCCTATAAGGACAGGAATAATGAAAAACTGTTTTTT. Translation: CASSSYKDRNNEKLFF. Drawing the rest from reference TRBV5-8 and TRBJ1-4, the complete variable domain is EAGVTQSPTHLIKTRGQQATLRCSPISGHTSVYWYQQALGLGLQFLLWYDEGEERNRGNFPPRFSGRQFPNYSSELNVNALELEDSALYLCASSSYKDRNNEKLFFGSGTQLSVL.